This entry lists 30 T cell receptor beta chains sequenced from one sample in a study of OX40 agonist ivuxolimab in advanced cancers. Method: immunoSEQ multiplex PCR; TCRdb's copy keeps in-frame clones and lacks some. In the table there are tens of thousands of clones, around 84% of which are singletons. The source material was CD4+ or CD8+ T cells sorted from blood, sampled in a trial of the OX40 agonist ivuxolimab. Every receptor here comes from an adult with an advanced solid tumor such as melanoma, head and neck, liver or kidney cancer.

This sequence joins TRBV6-1 and TRBJ2-1; no firm D call. The germline V gene encodes CDR1 MNHNS and CDR2 SASEGT. This CDR3 contains 15 residues. Trimming stripped 2 bases from V and 6 bases from J, with 14 bases between. In DNA form, the CDR3 reads TGTGCCAGCAGTGAATCCCCAGCAGGTGTCAATGAGCAGTTCTTC. It codes for CASSESPAGVNEQFF.

This chain links TRBV11-2 with TRBJ2-3; D is uncertain. Deletions cut 7 bases from V and 4 bases from J, with 15 bases between. The CDR3 totals 14 residues. Germline V CDR1 and CDR2: SGHAT, FQNNGV. The CDR3 coding sequence is TGTGCCAGCACCCTCGGGTATTCGGCAGATACGCAGTATTTT. Its translation is CASTLGYSADTQYF.

J is TRBJ2-5 and V is TRBV27; 15 nucleotides align to TRBD2. Trimming cost V 3 bases and J 2 bases; bases outside gene matches: 4. CDR1 and CDR2 from the germline V gene are MNHEY and SMNVEV (reference sequence). CDR3 size: 17 residues. CDR3 in amino acids: CASSLNGLAGGQETQYF. The CDR3 DNA sequence: TGTGCCAGCAGTTTGAATGGACTAGCGGGGGGGCAAGAGACCCAGTACTTC.

The rearrangement links TRBV4-2 to TRBJ2-3; TRBD1 might be the D (6 bases). CDR3 length: 16 residues. V lost 0 bases and J lost 7, with 17 bases in between. CDR1 LGHNA and CDR2 YNFKEQ come from the germline V gene. The CDR3 DNA follows: TGTGCCAGCAGCCAAGAGATGTTGGGGGCGTTAAATACGCAGTATTTT. It translates to CASSQEMLGALNTQYF.

The genes are TRBV28 and TRBJ2-2, with a weak D call TRBD1 (5 bases). The V gene's germline CDR1 is MDHEN and CDR2 SYDVKM. The CDR3 is made up of 11 amino acids. V was shortened by 7 bases and J by 7 bases, with 7 bases between the two germline ends. The CDR3 loop is CASIGDGELFF. As DNA, the CDR3 is TGTGCCAGCATAGGGGACGGGGAGCTGTTTTTT.

The rearrangement uses TRBV6-1 and TRBJ1-1; maybe TRBD1 (5 bases). Germline values: CDR1 MNHNS, CDR2 SASEGT. This CDR3 comprises 14 residues. Trimming removed 6 bases at V and 1 base at J, with 12 bases between. The CDR3 coding sequence is TGTGCCAGCAGATTACGGCAGGGGAACACTGAAGCTTTCTTT. Translated, it gives CASRLRQGNTEAFF.

The V gene is TRBV7-9, the J gene TRBJ2-3; no clear D gene. V shed 1 base and J shed 1 base, with 12 bases lying between them. Germline V gene data show CDR1 as SEHNR and CDR2 as FQNEAQ (reference sequence). The CDR3 is made up of 16 amino acids. The CDR3 nucleotides are TGTGCCAGCAGCTTAGGGCAGCCCCCTCGCACAGATACGCAGTATTTT. This sequence encodes CASSLGQPPRTDTQYF.

The chain recombines TRBV11-2 with TRBJ2-5, with D possibly being TRBD2 (6 bases). The CDR3 runs 16 residues. Trimming shortened V by 6 bases and J by 5 bases, and 22 bases separated the two germline ends. The germline V gene encodes CDR1 SGHAT and CDR2 FQNNGV. CDR3 loop: CASRNLSGVAKETQYF. The CDR3 coding sequence is TGTGCCAGCAGAAATCTTTCGGGAGTTGCGAAGGAGACCCAGTACTTC.

This clone was picked up a small number of times. The CDR3 here is CASRPLGLNSPLHF. The CDR3 DNA reads as TGTGCCAGCAGACCGCTAGGGCTGAATTCACCCCTCCACTTT. The chain is built from TRBV7-9 and TRBJ1-6, with D uncertain. CDR3 length: 14 amino acids. Trimming removed 6 bases from V and 7 bases from J, with 13 bases in between. Germline CDR1 SEHNR, CDR2 FQNEAQ (reference sequence).

The chain combines TRBV6-4 with TRBJ1-2; D gene ambiguous. Trimming shortened V by 8 bases and J by 8 bases, and 27 bases separated the two germline ends. The germline gives CDR1 MRHNA, CDR2 SNTAGT. The CDR3 is made up of 16 amino acids. CDR3 sequence reads: CASESRRVFRADGYTF. The CDR3 DNA follows: TGTGCCAGCGAGTCTCGCCGGGTTTTCCGGGCGGACGGCTACACCTTC.

V gene TRBV10-3 combines with J gene TRBJ1-5; TRBD1 is a possible D gene (5 bases). The V end was cut by 8 bases, the J end by 9 bases, with 14 bases between. Per the germline V gene, CDR1 is ENHRY and CDR2 is SYGVKD. The CDR3 runs 12 residues. The CDR3, as DNA: TGTGCCATCGGGGCAGGGACTGGGCCCCAGCATTTT. This gives the protein CAIGAGTGPQHF.

The chain recombines TRBV11-3 with TRBJ2-7; D call uncertain. Germline V gene lookup returns CDR1 SGHNT and CDR2 YENEEA. Trimming pared 5 bases from V and 0 bases from J, leaving 8 bases between. The CDR3 spans 13 residues. The CDR3 region is CASSPSSSYEQYF. In DNA form, the CDR3 reads TGTGCCAGCAGCCCCTCCAGCTCCTACGAGCAGTACTTC.

The CDR3 bases are TGTGCCTGGAGTGGGACTAGCCTCTCCTACGAGCAGTACTTC. Its protein is CAWSGTSLSYEQYF. This chain connects TRBV30 to TRBJ2-7; 8 nucleotides align to TRBD2. V shed 1 base, J shed 0 bases, and the junction held 2 bases outside the gene matches. Germline assignment: CDR1 GTSNPN and CDR2 SVGIG (reference sequence). CDR3 length equals 14 residues.

The chain combines TRBV6-5 with TRBJ2-5; the D is unclear. The CDR3 is 11 amino acids. The V end was cut by 5 bases, the J end by 5 bases, with 6 bases between. Germline V CDR1 and CDR2: MNHEY, SVGAGI. CDR3 residues: CASSIGETQYF. The CDR3 bases are TGTGCCAGCAGTATTGGGGAGACCCAGTACTTC.

The gene calls are TRBV18 and TRBJ1-1; maybe TRBD1 (5 bases). Germline V gene sequence: CDR1 KGHSH, CDR2 LQKENI. The V end was cut by 3 bases, the J end by 5 bases, with 19 bases between. The CDR3 consists of 16 residues. The DNA of the CDR3 is TGTGCCAGCTCACCCGAAGGGGTCTTGGTCGGAACTGAAGCTTTCTTT. Translation: CASSPEGVLVGTEAFF.

This chain uses TRBV7-2 with TRBJ2-5, with 9 bases that match TRBD2. The CDR3 covers 16 residues. Trimming cost V 3 bases and J 5 bases; bases outside gene matches: 10. Per germline, CDR1 SGHTA and CDR2 FQGNSA. Here the CDR3 reads CASSFLSGGSGETQYF. The CDR3 nucleotides are TGTGCCAGCAGCTTCCTTAGCGGGGGATCCGGGGAGACCCAGTACTTC.

The genes are TRBV19 and TRBJ1-5; D gene uncertain. This CDR3 is built from 12 residues. Trimming pared 3 bases from V and 6 bases from J, leaving 6 bases between. In germline, CDR1 is LNHDA, CDR2 SQIVND (reference sequence). The CDR3 nucleotides read TGTGCCAGTAGTATGCGAGGTCAGCCCCAGCATTTT. Translated: CASSMRGQPQHF.

In nucleotides, the CDR3 is TGTGCCAGCAGTCCCGGTTCGGGTAATTCACCCCTCCACTTT. It translates to CASSPGSGNSPLHF. The chain carries TRBV6-6 and TRBJ1-6; D uncertain. V lost 5 bases and J lost 6, with 11 bases in between. The CDR3 extends over 14 amino acids. The V gene's germline CDR1 is MNHNY and CDR2 SVGAGI (reference sequence).

J is TRBJ2-7 and V is TRBV29-1; TRBD1 is a possible D gene (5 bases). Germline V gene lookup returns CDR1 SQVTM and CDR2 ANQGSEA. The V end lost 4 bases, the J end lost 0 bases, and 10 bases lay between the germline ends. The CDR3 is made up of 13 amino acids. This chain's CDR3 is CSVGTQSSYEQYF. Here the CDR3 DNA reads TGCAGCGTTGGGACACAAAGCTCCTACGAGCAGTACTTC.

The chain employs TRBV4-2 and TRBJ2-2, with TRBD2 identical over 8 bases. Germline loops: CDR1 LGHNA, CDR2 YNFKEQ. V lost 4 bases, J lost 5 bases, and 9 bases stayed unmatched. The CDR3 is made up of 16 amino acids. The CDR3, as DNA: TGTGCCAGCAGCCCCCGGTACGGGGGGGCAACCGGGGAGCTGTTTTTT. Translation: CASSPRYGGATGELFF.

The chain recombines TRBV9 with TRBJ1-1; possibly TRBD1 for D (5 bases). Germline V gives CDR1 SGDLS, CDR2 YYNGEE. CDR3 length equals 13 residues. Trimming took off 3 bases at V and 11 bases at J, with 17 bases between the two ends. The CDR3 bases are TGTGCCAGCAGCGCTGGGACGGGAGGCTGGGCTTTCTTT. Residues: CASSAGTGGWAFF.

The V gene is TRBV30, the J gene TRBJ1-1; TRBD1 aligns across 10 bases. The CDR3 consists of 17 residues. Germline loops: CDR1 GTSNPN, CDR2 SVGIG (reference sequence). Trimming cost V 2 bases and J 1 base; bases outside gene matches: 10. CDR3 DNA: TGTGCCTGGAGTAAGCAAGGGACAGGGGATCCGAACACTGAAGCTTTCTTT. Its protein product is CAWSKQGTGDPNTEAFF.

The chain carries TRBV5-6 and TRBJ1-5; 10 bases align to TRBD1. The CDR3 has 15 residues. The V and J ends lost 0 bases and 4 bases, in that order; junction bases with no gene match: 1. The V gene's germline CDR1 is SGHDT and CDR2 YYEEEE. The CDR3 coding sequence is TGTGCCAGCAGCTTGGGGGACAGGGGAAATCAGCCCCAGCATTTT. Translating gives CASSLGDRGNQPQHF.

A few counts support this clone. This chain links TRBV30 with TRBJ1-5; D is unresolved. The CDR3 totals 14 residues. Germline V lookup: CDR1 GTSNPN, CDR2 SVGIG (reference sequence). With 4 bases removed from V and 6 bases from J, the gap between germline ends came to 16 bases. CDR3 region: CAWTAGRALQPQHF. CDR3 sequence (DNA): TGTGCCTGGACTGCTGGAAGGGCCCTTCAGCCCCAGCATTTT.

This rearrangement joins TRBV28 to TRBJ2-7; D might be TRBD1 (5 bases). Germline lookup yields CDR1 MDHEN and CDR2 SYDVKM. V was pared by 4 bases and J by 2 bases, with 21 bases between. The CDR3 has 17 residues. This CDR3 is CASSYSPGQAETYEQYF. CDR3 sequence (DNA): TGTGCCAGCAGTTACTCACCAGGGCAGGCCGAAACCTACGAGCAGTACTTC.

This chain joins TRBV10-3 and TRBJ2-2; perhaps TRBD2 as D (6 bases). The length of the CDR3 is 15 residues. Germline CDR1 and CDR2: ENHRY and SYGVKD. Trimming cost V 7 bases and J 4 bases, with 16 bases left between them. Written as DNA, the CDR3 is TGTGCCATCAACGCGGGAACGGGTGGCACCGGGGAGCTGTTTTTT. Protein product: CAINAGTGGTGELFF.

The CDR3 nucleotides are TGTGCCAGCAGTCTAAACCCAGCAACTAATGAAAAACTGTTTTTT. Its translation is CASSLNPATNEKLFF. This chain links TRBV6-5 with TRBJ1-4; D is ambiguous. Between the trimmed V and J ends, which lost 5 bases and 0 bases, there was a span of 10 bases. CDR1 MNHEY and CDR2 SVGAGI come from the germline V gene. This CDR3 has 15 residues.

This rearrangement joins TRBV5-1 to TRBJ1-1, with D possibly being TRBD1 (5 bases). Trimming stripped 4 bases from V and 8 bases from J, with 18 bases between. This CDR3 is 14 amino acids long. CDR1 SGHRS and CDR2 YFSETQ come from the germline V gene. CDR3 nucleotide sequence: TGCGCCAGCAGCCCACTAAGGGGAGGGTGGGAAGCTTTCTTT. Translated, it gives CASSPLRGGWEAFF. The variable domain in full, completed from reference TRBV5-1 and TRBJ1-1, reads KAGVTQTPRYLIKTRGQQVTLSCSPISGHRSVSWYQQTPGQGLQFLFEYFSETQRNKGNFPGRFSGRQFSNSRSEMNVSTLELGDSALYLCASSPLRGGWEAFFGQGTRLTVV.

This rearrangement joins TRBV2 to TRBJ2-5; the match to TRBD2 covers 10 bases. The CDR3 has 15 residues. Germline V CDR1 and CDR2: SNHLY, FYNNEI. V shed 8 bases, J shed 7 bases, and the junction held 13 bases outside the gene matches. The CDR3 region is CASGALAGNGGTQYF. In nucleotides, the CDR3 is TGTGCCAGCGGTGCACTAGCGGGGAATGGGGGGACCCAGTACTTC.

The V gene is TRBV7-9, the J gene TRBJ1-2; no definite D call. The V end lost 2 bases, the J end lost 3 bases, and 7 bases lay between the germline ends. Germline-derived CDR1 and CDR2 are SEHNR and FQNEAQ (reference sequence). CDR3 length equals 13 residues. CDR3 in amino acids: CASSLNGDYGYTF. CDR3 nucleotide sequence: TGTGCCAGCAGCTTAAATGGTGACTATGGCTACACCTTC.